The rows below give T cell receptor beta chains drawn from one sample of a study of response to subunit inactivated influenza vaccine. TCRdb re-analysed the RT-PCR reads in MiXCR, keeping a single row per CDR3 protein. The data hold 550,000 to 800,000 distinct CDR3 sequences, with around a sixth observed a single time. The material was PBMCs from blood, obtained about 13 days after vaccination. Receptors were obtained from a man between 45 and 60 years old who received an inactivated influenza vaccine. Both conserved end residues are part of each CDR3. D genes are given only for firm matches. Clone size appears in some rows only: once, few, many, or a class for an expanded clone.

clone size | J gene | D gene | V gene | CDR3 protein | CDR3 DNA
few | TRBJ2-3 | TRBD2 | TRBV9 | CASSPGTRPPTDTQYF | TGTGCCAGCAGCCCCGGGACTAGACCGCCTACAGATACGCAGTATTTT
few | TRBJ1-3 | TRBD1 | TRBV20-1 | CSALTGGLSSGNTIYF | TGCAGTGCACTTACAGGGGGTTTGAGCTCTGGAAACACCATATATTTT
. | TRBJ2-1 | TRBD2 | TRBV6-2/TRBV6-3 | CASSPGGEQSF | TGTGCCAGCAGTCCGGGGGGTGAGCAGTCCTTC
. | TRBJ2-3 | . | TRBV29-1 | CSVEWAGAATQYF | TGCAGCGTTGAGTGGGCAGGCGCGGCTACGCAGTATTTT
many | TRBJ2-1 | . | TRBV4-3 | CASSQGQSSYNEQFF | TGCGCCAGCAGCCAGGGCCAGTCCTCCTACAATGAGCAGTTCTTC
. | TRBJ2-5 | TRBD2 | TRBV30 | CAWSVASGKVTQYF | TGTGCCTGGAGTGTAGCTAGCGGGAAGGTGACCCAGTACTTC
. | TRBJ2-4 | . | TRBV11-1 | CASSPRGGQRDIQYF | TGTGCCAGCAGCCCCCGCGGGGGACAGAGGGACATTCAGTACTTC
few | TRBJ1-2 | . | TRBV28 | CASSLSPHTYLNYGYTF | TGTGCCAGCAGTTTATCCCCACACACCTACCTTAACTATGGCTACACCTTC
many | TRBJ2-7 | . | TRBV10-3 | CAISEAGSSYEQYF | TGTGCCATCAGTGAGGCAGGTAGCTCCTACGAGCAGTACTTC
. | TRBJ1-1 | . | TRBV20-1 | CSAPPATGTEAFF | TGCAGTGCTCCTCCAGCGACCGGCACTGAAGCTTTCTTT
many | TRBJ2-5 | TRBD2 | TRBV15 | CATSRGSSGLETQYF | TGTGCCACCAGCAGAGGCTCTAGCGGTCTAGAGACCCAGTACTTC
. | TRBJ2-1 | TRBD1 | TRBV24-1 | CATSDIDGQGANEQFF | TGTGCCACCAGTGATATCGACGGACAGGGGGCTAATGAGCAGTTCTTC
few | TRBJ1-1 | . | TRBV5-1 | CASSATGMGGTEAFF | TGCGCCAGCAGCGCCACAGGGATGGGGGGCACTGAAGCTTTCTTT
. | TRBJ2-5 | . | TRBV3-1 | CASSQGFRELKTQYF | TGTGCCAGCAGCCAAGGTTTTAGGGAGCTCAAGACCCAGTACTTC
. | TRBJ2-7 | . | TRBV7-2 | CASSLLRARSYEQYF | TGTGCCAGCAGCCTACTTCGGGCTCGATCCTACGAGCAGTACTTC
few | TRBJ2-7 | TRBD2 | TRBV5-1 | CASSRAGGADYEQYF | TGCGCCAGCAGCCGCGCGGGGGGCGCAGACTACGAGCAGTACTTC
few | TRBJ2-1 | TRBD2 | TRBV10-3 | CAAQASGRTFAEQFF | TGTGCCGCGCAGGCTAGCGGGAGGACGTTCGCTGAGCAGTTCTTC
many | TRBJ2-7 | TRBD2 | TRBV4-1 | CASSQWRGGRYEQYF | TGCGCCAGCAGCCAGTGGCGGGGGGGTCGATACGAGCAGTACTTC
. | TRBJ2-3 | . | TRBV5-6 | CASSKSGTDTQYF | TGTGCCAGCAGCAAATCGGGCACAGATACGCAGTATTTT
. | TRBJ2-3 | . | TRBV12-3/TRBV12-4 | CASSYYRGGGGTQYF | TGTGCCAGCAGTTACTACAGGGGGGGTGGCGGTACGCAGTATTTT
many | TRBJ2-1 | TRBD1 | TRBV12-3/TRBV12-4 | CASSPGGNGEQFF | TGTGCCAGCAGTCCAGGGGGAAACGGTGAGCAGTTCTTC
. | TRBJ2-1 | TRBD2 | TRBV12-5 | CASGFQREIPYNEQFF | TGTGCTAGTGGTTTCCAGCGGGAGATCCCCTACAATGAGCAGTTCTTC
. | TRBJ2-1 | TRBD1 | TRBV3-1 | CASSGDRGMSNEQFF | TGTGCCAGCAGCGGGGACAGGGGTATGAGCAATGAGCAGTTCTTC
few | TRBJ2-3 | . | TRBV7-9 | CASSLGGIPQYF | TGTGCCAGCAGCTTAGGAGGAATTCCGCAGTATTTT
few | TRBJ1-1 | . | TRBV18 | CASSPLGFRRANTEAFF | TGTGCCAGCTCACCACTAGGATTCCGGCGGGCGAACACTGAAGCTTTCTTT
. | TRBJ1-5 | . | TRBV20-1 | CSAPGRFNQPQHF | TGCAGTGCGCCGGGACGGTTCAATCAGCCCCAGCATTTT
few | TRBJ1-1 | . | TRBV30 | CAWNTVNTEAFF | TGTGCCTGGAACACGGTGAACACTGAAGCTTTCTTT
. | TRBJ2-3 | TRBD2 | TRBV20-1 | CSARDSGDGTQYF | TGCAGTGCTAGAGACAGCGGGGATGGCACGCAGTATTTT
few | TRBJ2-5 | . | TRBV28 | CASSSLPDVRETQYF | TGTGCCAGCAGTTCCCTTCCAGATGTCAGGGAGACCCAGTACTTC
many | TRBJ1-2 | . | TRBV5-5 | CASSLSEYGYTF | TGTGCCAGCAGCTTGAGCGAATATGGCTACACCTTC
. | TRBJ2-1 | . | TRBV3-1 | CASSQRSSYSYNEQFF | TGTGCCAGCAGCCAAAGGTCTAGTTACTCCTACAATGAGCAGTTCTTC
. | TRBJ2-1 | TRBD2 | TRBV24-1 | CATSDLGTSGGALYNEQFF | TGTGCCACCAGTGATTTAGGGACTAGCGGGGGGGCCCTTTACAATGAGCAGTTCTTC
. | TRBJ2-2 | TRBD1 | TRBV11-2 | CASSLLRGQGPAGELFF | TGTGCCAGCAGCTTACTCCGAGGACAGGGCCCGGCCGGGGAGCTGTTTTTT
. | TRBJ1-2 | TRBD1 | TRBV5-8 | CASSLKRKGQRHYTF | TGTGCCAGCAGCCTCAAGCGGAAGGGACAGCGCCACTACACCTTC
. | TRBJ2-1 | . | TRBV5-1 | CASSLGGKPVEQFF | TGCGCCAGCAGCTTAGGAGGAAAGCCCGTCGAGCAGTTCTTC
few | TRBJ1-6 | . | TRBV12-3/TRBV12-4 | CASSLEGSISPLHF | TGTGCCAGCAGTTTAGAGGGGTCCATTTCACCCCTCCACTTT
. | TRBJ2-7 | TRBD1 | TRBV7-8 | CASSLALTGGNEQYF | TGTGCCAGCAGCTTAGCGTTGACAGGGGGCAACGAGCAGTACTTC
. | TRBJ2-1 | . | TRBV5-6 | CASSLMFQGRNEQFF | TGTGCCAGCAGCTTGATGTTCCAGGGAAGGAATGAGCAGTTCTTC
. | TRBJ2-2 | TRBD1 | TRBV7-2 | CASSRQGATGELFF | TGTGCCAGCAGTCGTCAGGGGGCCACCGGGGAGCTGTTTTTT
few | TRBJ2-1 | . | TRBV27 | CASSLFLYNEQFF | TGTGCCAGCAGTTTATTCCTCTACAATGAGCAGTTCTTC
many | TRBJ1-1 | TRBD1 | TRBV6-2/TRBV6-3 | CASSYSGRGRLLNTEAFF | TGTGCCAGCAGTTACTCGGGCAGGGGGCGGCTTTTGAACACTGAAGCTTTCTTT
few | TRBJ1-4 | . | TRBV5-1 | CASRLQDSNEKLFF | TGCGCCAGCCGCCTCCAGGATTCTAATGAAAAACTGTTTTTT
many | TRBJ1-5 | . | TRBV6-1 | CASSGNQPQHF | TGTGCCAGCAGTGGGAATCAGCCCCAGCATTTT
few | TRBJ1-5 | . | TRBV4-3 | CASSQRSGNQPQHF | TGCGCCAGCAGCCAACGGAGTGGGAATCAGCCCCAGCATTTT
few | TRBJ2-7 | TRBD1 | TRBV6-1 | CASTEGTGDYEQYF | TGTGCCAGCACCGAAGGGACAGGGGACTACGAGCAGTACTTC
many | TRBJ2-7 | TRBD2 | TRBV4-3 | CASSQDTGTSTYEQYF | TGCGCCAGCAGCCAGGATACCGGGACTAGCACATACGAGCAGTACTTC
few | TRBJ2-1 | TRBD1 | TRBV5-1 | CASSAGTGGYNEQFF | TGCGCCAGCAGCGCCGGGACAGGGGGCTACAATGAGCAGTTCTTC